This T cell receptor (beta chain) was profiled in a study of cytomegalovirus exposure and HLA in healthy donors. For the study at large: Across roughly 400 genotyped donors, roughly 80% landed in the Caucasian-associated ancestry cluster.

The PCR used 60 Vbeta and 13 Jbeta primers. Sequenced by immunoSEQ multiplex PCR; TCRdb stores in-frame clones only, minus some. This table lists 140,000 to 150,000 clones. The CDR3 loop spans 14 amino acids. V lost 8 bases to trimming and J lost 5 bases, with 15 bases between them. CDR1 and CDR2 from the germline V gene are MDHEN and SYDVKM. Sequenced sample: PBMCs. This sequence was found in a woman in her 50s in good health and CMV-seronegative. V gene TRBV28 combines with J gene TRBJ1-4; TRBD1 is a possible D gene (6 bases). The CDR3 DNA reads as TGTGCCAGCCGAAGTGGGGGCTCCAATGAAAAACTGTTTTTT. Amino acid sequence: CASRSGGSNEKLFF.